This is a list of T cell receptor beta chains from one sample in a study of blood T cell repertoires in COVID-19. Repertoires were generated with immunoSEQ multiplex PCR, while TCRdb's copy carries only in-frame clones and drops some. In the table there are around 300,000 clones, approximately 90% of which are singletons. Material for sequencing was peripheral blood. All receptors come from a woman aged 25 to 45 with active or convalescent COVID-19. Both conserved end residues are part of each CDR3.

V gene,CDR3 length,J gene,CDR3 protein
TRBV7-2,16,TRBJ2-7,CASSLGGQGFSYEQYF
TRBV10-3,16,TRBJ2-1,CAISPLETSVNNEQFF
TRBV5-6,14,TRBJ1-3,CASIQGTSGNTIYF
TRBV2,13,TRBJ2-3,CASSLAGQPTQYF
TRBV18,16,TRBJ2-7,CASSPVMGQASYEQYF
TRBV5-1,14,TRBJ1-1,CASSLGVQNTEAFF
TRBV5-1,15,TRBJ2-5,CASSLTGTEEETQYF
TRBV6-2/TRBV6-3,17,TRBJ1-3,CASSRTVTGSAGNTIYF
TRBV7-3,19,TRBJ2-3,CASSLGQGGLAGIGDTQYF
TRBV5-5,14,TRBJ1-1,CASSLIGDYSEAFF
TRBV18,15,TRBJ2-7,CASSPPDRVSYEQYF
TRBV6-1,14,TRBJ1-6,CASSEDEVTGGLHF
TRBV6-2/TRBV6-3,15,TRBJ2-7,CASSITSGGNYEQYF
TRBV6-6,15,TRBJ2-7,CASSSGTGLSYEQYF
TRBV23-1,19,TRBJ1-5,CASSPTGQGVPVVNQPQHF
TRBV19,15,TRBJ1-5,CASLQGLGSNQPQHF
TRBV10-3,14,TRBJ1-1,CATGTITGGTEAFF
TRBV19,16,TRBJ2-5,CASSIGGTGIQETQYF
TRBV7-2,15,TRBJ1-2,CASSPRQGIFYGYTF
TRBV11-1,15,TRBJ2-5,CASSLLAGGPETQYF
TRBV7-6,17,TRBJ1-4,CASSRTLWTGTNEKLFF